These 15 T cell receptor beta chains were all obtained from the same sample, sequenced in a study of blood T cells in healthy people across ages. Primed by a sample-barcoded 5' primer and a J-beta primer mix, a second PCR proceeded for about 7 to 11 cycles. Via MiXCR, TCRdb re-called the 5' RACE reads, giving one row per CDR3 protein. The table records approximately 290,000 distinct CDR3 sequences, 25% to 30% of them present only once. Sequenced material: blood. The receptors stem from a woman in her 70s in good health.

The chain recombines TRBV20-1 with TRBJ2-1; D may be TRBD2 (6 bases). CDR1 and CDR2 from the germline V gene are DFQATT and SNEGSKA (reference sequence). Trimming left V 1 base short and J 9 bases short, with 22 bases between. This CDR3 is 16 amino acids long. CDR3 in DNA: TGCAGTGCTAGAGGGACACTAGCTGGAGAACGGGGTGAGCAGTTCTTC. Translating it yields CSARGTLAGERGEQFF.

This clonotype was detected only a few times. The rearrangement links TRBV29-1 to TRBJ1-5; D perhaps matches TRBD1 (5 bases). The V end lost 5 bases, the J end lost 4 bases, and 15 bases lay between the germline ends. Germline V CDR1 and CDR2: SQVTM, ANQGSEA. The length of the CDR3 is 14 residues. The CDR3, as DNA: TGCAGCGTTCATTTCGGGGCTTCGAATCAGCCCCAGCATTTT. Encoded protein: CSVHFGASNQPQHF.

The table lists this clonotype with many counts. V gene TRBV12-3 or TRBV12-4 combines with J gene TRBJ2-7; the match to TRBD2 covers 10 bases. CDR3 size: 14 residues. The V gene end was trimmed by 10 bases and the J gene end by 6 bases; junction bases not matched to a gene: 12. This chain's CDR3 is CATSRASGRGEQYF. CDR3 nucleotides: TGTGCCACCTCGCGGGCTAGCGGGAGAGGCGAGCAGTACTTC.

DNA for the CDR3: TGTGCCAGCAGTTTTAGAGCCAGATACGAGCAGTACTTC. Protein: CASSFRARYEQYF. The chain uses TRBV28 and TRBJ2-7; D ambiguous. CDR1 is MDHEN, CDR2 SYDVKM, per germline. This CDR3 comprises 13 residues. The germline V and J ends were trimmed by 3 bases and 4 bases, with 10 bases remaining between them.

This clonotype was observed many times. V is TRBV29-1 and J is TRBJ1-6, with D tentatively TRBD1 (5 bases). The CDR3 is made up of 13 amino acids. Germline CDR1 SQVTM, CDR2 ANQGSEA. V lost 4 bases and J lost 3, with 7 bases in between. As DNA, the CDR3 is TGCAGCGTTGTGGACAACTATAATTCACCCCTCCACTTT. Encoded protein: CSVVDNYNSPLHF.

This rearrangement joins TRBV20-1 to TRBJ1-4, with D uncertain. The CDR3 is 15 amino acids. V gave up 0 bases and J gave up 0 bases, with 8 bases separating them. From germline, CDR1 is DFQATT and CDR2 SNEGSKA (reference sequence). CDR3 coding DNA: TGCAGTGCTAGAGAAGCGGTGACAACTAATGAAAAACTGTTTTTT. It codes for CSAREAVTTNEKLFF.

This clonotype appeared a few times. The CDR3 spells CGTGVYGSGNTIYF. CDR3 DNA: TGTGGAACAGGGGTGTACGGCTCTGGAAACACCATATATTTT. The chain recombines TRBV28 with TRBJ1-3, with 7 bases fitting TRBD1. The CDR3 totals 14 residues. The germline V gene encodes CDR1 MDHEN and CDR2 SYDVKM. Looking up the rest from reference TRBV28 and TRBJ1-3 gives the full variable domain: DVKVTQSSRYLVKRTGEKVFLECVQDMDHENMFWYRQDPGLGLRLIYFSYDVKMKEKGDIPEGYSVSREKKERFSLILESASTNQTSMYLCGTGVYGSGNTIYFGEGSWLTVV.

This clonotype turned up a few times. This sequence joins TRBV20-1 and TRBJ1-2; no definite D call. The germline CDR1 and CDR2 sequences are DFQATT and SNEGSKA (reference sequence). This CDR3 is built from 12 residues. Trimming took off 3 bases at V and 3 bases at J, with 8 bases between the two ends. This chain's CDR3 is CSASGQDYGYTF. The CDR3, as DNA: TGCAGTGCTAGTGGCCAGGACTATGGCTACACCTTC.

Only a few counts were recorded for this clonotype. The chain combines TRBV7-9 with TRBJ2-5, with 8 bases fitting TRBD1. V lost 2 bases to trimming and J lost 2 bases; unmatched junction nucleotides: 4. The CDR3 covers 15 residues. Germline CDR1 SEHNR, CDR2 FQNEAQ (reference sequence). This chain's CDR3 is CASSLRTGRQETQYF. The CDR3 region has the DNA TGTGCCAGCAGCTTAAGGACAGGGAGACAAGAGACCCAGTACTTC.

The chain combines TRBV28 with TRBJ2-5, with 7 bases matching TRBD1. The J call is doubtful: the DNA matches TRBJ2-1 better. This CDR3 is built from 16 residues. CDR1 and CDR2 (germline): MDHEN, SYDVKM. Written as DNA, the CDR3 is TGTGCCAGCAGTTTGGGACAGACTCCAATGGACAATGAGCAGTTCTTC. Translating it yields CASSLGQTPMDNEQFF.

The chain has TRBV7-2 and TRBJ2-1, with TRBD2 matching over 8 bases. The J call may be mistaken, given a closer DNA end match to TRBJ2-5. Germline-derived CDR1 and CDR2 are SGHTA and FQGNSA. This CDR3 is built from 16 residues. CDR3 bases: TGTGCCAGCAGCCCCGGTGGGATAGCGGGAATGTCGGCCCAGTACTTC. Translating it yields CASSPGGIAGMSAQYF.

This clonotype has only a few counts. For the CDR3, the DNA is TGCGCCAGCAGCTTGGTGGGCGATCGAGACTACGAGCAGTACTTC. This translates into CASSLVGDRDYEQYF. This rearrangement joins TRBV5-1 to TRBJ2-1, with no clear D. Near its end, the DNA agrees better with TRBJ2-7, so the J call may be wrong. The CDR3 loop spans 15 amino acids. Germline assignment: CDR1 SGHRS and CDR2 YFSETQ.

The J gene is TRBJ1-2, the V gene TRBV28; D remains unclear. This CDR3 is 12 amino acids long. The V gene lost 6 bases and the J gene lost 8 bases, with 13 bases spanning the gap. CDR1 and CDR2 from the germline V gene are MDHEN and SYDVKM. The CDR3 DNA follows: TGTGCCAGCAGGGGCGGGAACGTCGGCTACACCTTC. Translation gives CASRGGNVGYTF.

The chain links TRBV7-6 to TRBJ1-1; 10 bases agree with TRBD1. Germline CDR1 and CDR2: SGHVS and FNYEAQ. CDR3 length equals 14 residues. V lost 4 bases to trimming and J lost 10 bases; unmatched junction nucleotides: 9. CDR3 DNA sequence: TGTGCCAGCAGCTCCGCGGGACAGGGGTTGGGAGCTTTCTTT. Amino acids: CASSSAGQGLGAFF.

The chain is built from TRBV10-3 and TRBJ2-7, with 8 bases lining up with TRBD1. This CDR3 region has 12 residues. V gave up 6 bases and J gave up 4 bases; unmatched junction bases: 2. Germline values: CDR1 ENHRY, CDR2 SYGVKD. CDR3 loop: CAISGQGYEQYF. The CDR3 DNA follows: TGTGCCATCAGCGGACAGGGTTACGAGCAGTACTTC.